These 8 T cell receptor beta chains were all obtained from the same sample, sequenced in a study of long-term antiretroviral therapy in people with HIV. The libraries were made with immunoSEQ v3.0 at survey level. Sequencing was performed with immunoSEQ multiplex PCR; in TCRdb, only in-frame clones are kept and a portion is missing. The sample lists about 17,000 clones; more than 65% were seen once. This specimen consisted of unsorted PBMCs, obtained at the start of antiretroviral therapy. These receptors originate from a man aged 30 to 39 with HIV.

CDR3 sequence: CAADTGDSNQPQHF. The CDR3 coding sequence is TGTGCCGCGGACACAGGGGATAGCAATCAGCCCCAGCATTTT. The rearrangement links TRBV6-6 to TRBJ1-5; 7 bases match TRBD1. V shed 11 bases, J shed 0 bases, and the junction held 7 bases outside the gene matches. The germline V gene encodes CDR1 MNHNY and CDR2 SVGAGI (reference sequence). This CDR3 is 14 amino acids long.

In this sample, this clone turned up a few times. This chain uses TRBV4-1 with TRBJ1-1; D gene ambiguous. This CDR3 contains 14 residues. Germline V gene sequence: CDR1 MGHRA, CDR2 YSYEKL. V was shortened by 0 bases and J by 0 bases, with 5 bases between the two germline ends. DNA for the CDR3: TGCGCCAGCAGCCAAGATGCAGTGAACACTGAAGCTTTCTTT. Its translation is CASSQDAVNTEAFF.

The rearrangement uses TRBV4-2 and TRBJ2-7; 10 bases fit TRBD1. The germline gives CDR1 LGHNA, CDR2 YNFKEQ. This CDR3 comprises 15 residues. Trimming removed 2 bases from V and 4 bases from J; junction bases left unmatched: 5. The CDR3 sequence is CASSQTGTGEYEQYF. The DNA for the CDR3 is TGTGCCAGCAGCCAAACCGGGACAGGGGAATACGAGCAGTACTTC.

V usage is TRBV18 and J usage is TRBJ1-6; D is uncertain. Germline-derived CDR1 and CDR2 are KGHSH and LQKENI. The V end was cut by 3 bases, the J end by 10 bases, with 7 bases between. This CDR3 contains 12 residues. CDR3 coding DNA: TGTGCCAGCTCACCGGACGGATCACCCCTCCACTTT. It yields the protein CASSPDGSPLHF.

The chain is built from TRBV7-2 and TRBJ2-7; possibly TRBD2 for D (5 bases). V lost 0 bases and J 2 bases, leaving 14 bases between the germline ends. CDR3 size: 16 residues. Germline CDR1 SGHTA, CDR2 FQGNSA. The CDR3 DNA reads as TGTGCCAGCAGCTTAGCGTTACTAGGGCCTACCTACGAGCAGTACTTC. Residues: CASSLALLGPTYEQYF.

The V gene is TRBV29-1, the J gene TRBJ2-3, with 12 bases aligning to TRBD2. The CDR3 length is 17 residues. CDR1 and CDR2 from the germline V gene are SQVTM and ANQGSEA. V was clipped by 6 bases and J by 0 bases; unmatched bases: 10. Written as DNA, the CDR3 is TGCAGCGTCCTGACTAGCGGGGGTCTCACTAGCACAGATACGCAGTATTTT. Translation: CSVLTSGGLTSTDTQYF.

The CDR3 reads CASMTVNTEAFF. Written as DNA, the CDR3 is TGTGCCAGCATGACAGTGAACACTGAAGCTTTCTTT. The V gene is TRBV27, the J gene TRBJ1-1; D possibly corresponds to TRBD1 (5 bases). Germline CDR1 reads MNHEY; CDR2 reads SMNVEV (reference sequence). The CDR3 contains 12 residues. The V and J ends lost 7 bases and 0 bases respectively, with 6 bases between them.

V and J are TRBV28 and TRBJ1-5; TRBD1 matches at 7 bases. CDR3 length: 14 residues. The germline V gene has CDR1 MDHEN and CDR2 SYDVKM. V trimming: 5 bases; J trimming: 6 bases; junction bases outside the gene matches: 7. This CDR3 reads CASSPGTDTQPQHF. The CDR3, as DNA: TGTGCCAGCAGTCCCGGGACAGATACTCAGCCCCAGCATTTT.